This passage covers 31 T cell receptor beta chains from one sample sequenced in a study of blood T cells in healthy people across ages. Then a second PCR, running about 6 to 12 cycles, was carried out with a sample-barcoded 5' primer and a J-beta primer mix. TCRdb reprocessed the 5' RACE reads with MiXCR, giving one entry per CDR3 protein. Seen here are some 930,000 distinct CDR3 sequences, 25% to 30% observed once, and the top ten hold approximately 10%. These data also featured in a second study, about T cells of mothers and their children.

Sequencing was carried out using blood. The receptors were sampled from a woman aged 40-49 years in good health.

The chain employs TRBV5-1 and TRBJ2-2, with D hard to call. There are 13 residues in the CDR3. The V gene's germline CDR1 is SGHRS and CDR2 YFSETQ. Trimming left V 2 bases short and J 6 bases short, with 8 bases between. The CDR3 DNA is TGCGCCAGCAGCTTCCCCCTCGCCGGGGAGCTGTTTTTT. The encoded protein is CASSFPLAGELFF.

This clonotype showed up many times. Possible read error: a much larger clone is one base away. The rearrangement joins TRBV6-5 to TRBJ1-2, with 9 bases matching TRBD1. From germline, CDR1 is MNHEY and CDR2 SVGAGI. The J segment lost 4 bases and the V segment lost 4 bases, leaving 7 bases of the junction unmatched. The CDR3 covers 15 residues. The CDR3 bases are TGTGCCAGCAGTTCACCGGGACAGGGAGGCTATGGCTACACCTTC. Translated: CASSSPGQGGYGYTF.

The sample holds many counts of this clonotype. The chain is built from TRBV10-3 and TRBJ1-2, with D possibly TRBD1 on 5 matching bases. CDR1 and CDR2 (germline): ENHRY, SYGVKD. With 2 bases removed from V and 6 bases from J, the gap between germline ends came to 13 bases. CDR3 length equals 14 residues. Here the CDR3 reads CAISERGRANGYTF. The CDR3 nucleotides read TGTGCCATCAGTGAGAGGGGCAGAGCTAATGGCTACACCTTC.

The chain joins TRBV6-1 to TRBJ1-1; D gene uncertain. The V gene's germline CDR1 is MNHNS and CDR2 SASEGT. Trimming removed 2 bases at V and 1 base at J, with 8 bases between. The CDR3 runs to 14 residues. CDR3 DNA: TGTGCCAGCAGTGAATCTACGCAGAACACTGAAGCTTTCTTT. This encodes CASSESTQNTEAFF.

The rearrangement uses TRBV20-1 and TRBJ1-1; tentatively, D is TRBD1 (6 bases). V was shortened by 6 bases and J by 9 bases, with 20 bases between the two germline ends. In germline, CDR1 is DFQATT, CDR2 SNEGSKA (reference sequence). The CDR3 totals 13 residues. CDR3 sequence: CSATPGQPSQAFF. The CDR3 DNA reads as TGCAGTGCCACTCCCGGACAGCCATCACAAGCTTTCTTT.

This clonotype was counted only a few times. The chain employs TRBV7-2 and TRBJ2-7, with unresolved D. V lost 1 base to trimming and J lost 2 bases, with 6 bases between them. This CDR3 comprises 13 residues. Per the germline V gene, CDR1 is SGHTA and CDR2 is FQGNSA. The CDR3 spells CASSLERTYEQYF. CDR3 DNA sequence: TGTGCCAGCAGCTTAGAGAGAACCTACGAGCAGTACTTC.

The V and J genes are TRBV24-1 and TRBJ1-2; TRBD1 matches 7 bases. Germline trimming cut 1 base from V and 8 bases from J; bases unmatched to any gene: 9. Germline V gene lookup returns CDR1 KGHDR and CDR2 SFDVKD. CDR3 length equals 15 residues. CDR3 loop: CATSDFSDRVVGYTF. The CDR3 DNA follows: TGTGCCACCAGTGATTTTTCCGACAGGGTCGTAGGCTACACCTTC.

The table lists this clonotype with a few counts. This chain joins TRBV28 and TRBJ2-4; TRBD2 might be the D (7 bases). TRBJ2-7 matches the DNA end more closely, so the J call is doubtful. Germline CDR1 and CDR2: MDHEN and SYDVKM. The CDR3 is 17 residues long. In DNA, the CDR3 is TGTGCCAGCAGGGATTTTATTGGCGGGGGCCAAAGCGGCGAGCAGTACTTC. Its protein product is CASRDFIGGGQSGEQYF.

The chain combines TRBV5-1 with TRBJ2-7, with a possible D match to TRBD1 (6 bases). CDR1 is SGHRS, CDR2 YFSETQ, per germline. CDR3 length: 14 residues. Trimming left V 4 bases short and J 0 bases short, with 11 bases between. The CDR3 region is CASSVDSLSYEQYF. In DNA form, the CDR3 reads TGCGCCAGCAGCGTGGACAGCCTCTCCTACGAGCAGTACTTC.

This clonotype was detected once. This sequence joins TRBV3-1 and TRBJ2-2; D uncertain. Deletions cut 3 bases from V and 4 bases from J, with 12 bases between. The CDR3 sequence is 15 residues long. Germline V CDR1 and CDR2: LGHDT, YNNKEL (reference sequence). The CDR3: CASSHYTVGTGELFF. In DNA form, the CDR3 reads TGTGCCAGCAGCCACTATACCGTCGGCACCGGGGAGCTGTTTTTT.

Comment on this clonotype: One end of the junction fails to match germline, which may point to a read error. V and J are TRBV7-6 and TRBJ1-2; TRBD1 matches at 8 bases. Germline V lookup: CDR1 SGHVS, CDR2 FNYEAQ. The CDR3 consists of 14 residues. The CDR3: CANSPYQGAYGYTF. The CDR3 region has the DNA TGTGCCAACAGCCCCTACCAGGGGGCCTATGGCTACACCTTC.

The gene calls are TRBV7-3 and TRBJ2-4; 7 nucleotides agree with TRBD2. The DNA end favors TRBJ2-7, so the J call may be wrong. This CDR3 spans 15 amino acids. Germline V CDR1 and CDR2: SGHTA, FQGTGA. The CDR3 sequence is CASSLRGGWAYEQYF. The CDR3 DNA follows: TGTGCCAGCAGCTTAAGGGGGGGATGGGCCTACGAGCAGTACTTC.

In the case of this clonotype: One junction end disagrees with the germline gene, perhaps due to a read error. The CDR3 sequence: CTSSLVGGPYNEQYF. CDR3 DNA sequence: TGTACCAGCAGTTTAGTCGGGGGGCCCTACAATGAGCAGTACTTC. This chain links TRBV6-2 or TRBV6-3 with TRBJ2-1; D perhaps matches TRBD2 (7 bases). The end of the DNA is better explained by TRBJ2-7, so the J call may be wrong. CDR1 MNHEY and CDR2 SVGEGT come from the germline V gene. This CDR3 has 15 residues.

V gene TRBV6-5 combines with J gene TRBJ1-1, with 8 bases aligning to TRBD1. Looked up from germline, CDR1 is MNHEY and CDR2 is SVGAGI. Unmatched junction bases numbered 3, after V lost 0 bases and J lost 3 bases. The CDR3 runs to 15 residues. In DNA form, the CDR3 reads TGTGCCAGCAGTTACTCGGACAGGGTTCACACTGAAGCTTTCTTT. Residues: CASSYSDRVHTEAFF.

This clonotype has a handful of counts. The chain couples TRBV5-1 to TRBJ1-2; 10 nucleotides agree with TRBD1. Germline loops: CDR1 SGHRS, CDR2 YFSETQ. V lost 0 bases and J lost 8; bases outside the gene matches: 4. The CDR3 runs 14 residues. The CDR3 protein is CASSLGDRGIGYTF. In nucleotides, the CDR3 is TGCGCCAGCAGCTTGGGGGACAGGGGTATCGGCTACACCTTC.

About this clonotype itself: This may be a read error, as it is one base from a much larger clone. The chain has TRBV24-1 and TRBJ2-1, with 13 positions matching TRBD2. CDR1 and CDR2 from the germline V gene are KGHDR and SFDVKD. This CDR3 has 16 residues. The CDR3, as DNA: TGTGCCACCAGTGATTTACTAGCGGGGGGGCTTAATGAGCGGTTCTTC. Protein: CATSDLLAGGLNERFF.

The chain links TRBV6-1 to TRBJ2-3; D may be TRBD2 (5 bases). Deletions cut 6 bases from V and 3 bases from J, with 13 bases between. The CDR3 loop spans 14 amino acids. Germline V gene lookup returns CDR1 MNHNS and CDR2 SASEGT. The CDR3 DNA reads TGTGCCAGCAGCGTAGGAGGATTTACAGATACGCAGTATTTT. Protein product: CASSVGGFTDTQYF.

This clonotype was counted ten times or more. The chain is built from TRBV28 and TRBJ2-7; TRBD2 is a possible D gene (5 bases). Germline V gives CDR1 MDHEN, CDR2 SYDVKM. The CDR3 consists of 14 residues. Trimming removed 6 bases from V and 7 bases from J, with 19 bases in between. CDR3 amino acids: CASRGNGGLGEQYF. For the CDR3, the DNA is TGTGCCAGCAGAGGTAACGGCGGACTTGGGGAGCAGTACTTC. Combining the CDR3 with reference TRBV28 and TRBJ2-7 gives the whole variable domain DVKVTQSSRYLVKRTGEKVFLECVQDMDHENMFWYRQDPGLGLRLIYFSYDVKMKEKGDIPEGYSVSREKKERFSLILESASTNQTSMYLCASRGNGGLGEQYFGPGTRLTVT.

This clonotype came up many times. This chain links TRBV29-1 with TRBJ2-1; D gene uncertain. The CDR3 is 11 residues long. The germline V and J ends were trimmed by 5 bases and 6 bases, with 8 bases remaining between them. CDR1 SQVTM and CDR2 ANQGSEA come from the germline V gene. The CDR3 sequence: CSVTQSNEQFF. CDR3 nucleotide sequence: TGCAGCGTTACACAGTCCAATGAGCAGTTCTTC.

This clonotype was recorded once. This chain joins TRBV7-8 and TRBJ1-1; 9 bases map to TRBD1. This CDR3 region has 18 residues. Trimming took 2 bases from V and 5 from J; bases not matched to a gene: 15. CDR1 is SGHVS and CDR2 is FQNEAQ in the germline V gene. This CDR3 is CASSLQEGTGSFNTEAFF. The CDR3 DNA reads TGTGCCAGCAGCTTACAAGAGGGGACAGGGTCCTTTAATACTGAAGCTTTCTTT.

This clonotype was detected a few times. The chain couples TRBV5-1 to TRBJ2-3; 7 bases align to TRBD2. This CDR3 spans 15 amino acids. The germline V gene has CDR1 SGHRS and CDR2 YFSETQ. V was clipped by 0 bases and J by 6 bases; unmatched bases: 7. DNA for the CDR3: TGCGCCAGCAGCTTGGATGGACTAGACTCGGATACGCAGTATTTT. It is translated as CASSLDGLDSDTQYF.

The sample holds many counts of this clonotype. The chain couples TRBV7-3 to TRBJ1-2; no firm D call. This CDR3 comprises 17 residues. Germline CDR1 reads SGHTA; CDR2 reads FQGTGA. V gave up 1 base and J gave up 6 bases, with 21 bases separating them. The CDR3 is CASSLKVGEIGGNGYTF. The CDR3, as DNA: TGTGCCAGCAGCTTAAAGGTCGGGGAAATAGGTGGAAATGGCTACACCTTC. Together with reference TRBV7-3 and TRBJ1-2, the CDR3 gives the full variable domain: GAGVSQTPSNKVTEKGKYVELRCDPISGHTALYWYRQSLGQGPEFLIYFQGTGAADDSGLPNDRFFAVRPEGSVSTLKIQRTERGDSAVYLCASSLKVGEIGGNGYTFGSGTRLTVV.

V usage is TRBV7-2 and J usage is TRBJ2-5, with 7 bases that match TRBD2. There are 16 residues in the CDR3. Trimming took 4 bases from V and 6 from J; bases not matched to a gene: 14. CDR1 is SGHTA and CDR2 is FQGNSA in the germline V gene. The CDR3 protein is CASSSALGGGHKTQYF. The CDR3 coding sequence is TGTGCCAGCAGCTCCGCCCTGGGGGGGGGTCACAAGACCCAGTACTTC.

This clonotype was seen only a few times. This rearrangement joins TRBV10-3 to TRBJ1-1; the D is unclear. The V end was cut by 0 bases, the J end by 6 bases, with 5 bases between. This CDR3 contains 12 residues. The V gene's germline CDR1 is ENHRY and CDR2 SYGVKD. CDR3 region: CAISESTSEAFF. CDR3 DNA sequence: TGTGCCATCAGTGAGTCGACATCTGAAGCTTTCTTT.

This clonotype was counted between two and nine times. As DNA, the CDR3 is TGTGCCAGTGACGGACGGAGAGTCTCTGGAAACACCATATATTTT. This encodes CASDGRRVSGNTIYF. The chain employs TRBV12-3 or TRBV12-4 and TRBJ1-3; D is ambiguous. The CDR3 spans 15 residues. Trimming left V 9 bases short and J 0 bases short, with 15 bases between.

The rearrangement uses TRBV18 and TRBJ2-7; D call uncertain. The CDR3 loop spans 14 amino acids. Trimming cost V 0 bases and J 3 bases, with 9 bases left between them. Germline lookup yields CDR1 KGHSH and CDR2 LQKENI. CDR3 in amino acids: CASSPPVDGYEQYF. For the CDR3, the DNA is TGTGCCAGCTCACCACCGGTGGACGGCTACGAGCAGTACTTC.

The table lists this clonotype with a few counts. V and J are TRBV5-5 and TRBJ1-5; D uncertain. Germline V CDR1 and CDR2: SGHKS, YYEKEE (reference sequence). With 2 bases removed from V and 2 bases from J, the gap between germline ends came to 14 bases. This CDR3 has 16 amino acids. CDR3: CASSLRDMVGNQPQHF. DNA for the CDR3: TGTGCCAGCAGCTTAAGGGATATGGTGGGCAATCAGCCCCAGCATTTT.

This chain's CDR3 is CASSSPDRPTGYTF. CDR3 sequence (DNA): TGCGCCAGCAGCTCCCCGGACAGGCCGACCGGCTACACCTTC. The chain has TRBV5-1 and TRBJ1-2; TRBD1 matches at 7 bases. This CDR3 has 14 amino acids. Germline CDR1 SGHRS, CDR2 YFSETQ. The J segment lost 8 bases and the V segment lost 3 bases, leaving 10 bases of the junction unmatched.

This chain uses TRBV3-1 with TRBJ1-3; TRBD1 is a possible D gene (5 bases). Germline V gene sequence: CDR1 LGHDT, CDR2 YNNKEL (reference sequence). Trimming pared 0 bases from V and 4 bases from J, leaving 10 bases between. This CDR3 has 15 amino acids. CDR3 sequence (DNA): TGTGCCAGCAGCCAAGACAGGGCCGGGGGAAACACCATATATTTT. It codes for CASSQDRAGGNTIYF.

The chain joins TRBV28 to TRBJ2-1; D is tentatively TRBD1 or TRBD2 (5 bases each). Germline CDR1 is MDHEN and CDR2 is SYDVKM. The CDR3 has 12 residues. Between the trimmed V and J ends, which lost 5 bases and 15 bases, there was a span of 17 bases. The CDR3 region is CASSPTWGSLFF. Written as DNA, the CDR3 is TGTGCCAGCAGTCCTACGTGGGGGAGCCTGTTCTTC.

In the case of this clonotype: A much larger clonotype is one base distant, so this may be a read error. The chain employs TRBV7-3 and TRBJ2-1, with D uncertain. The germline gives CDR1 SGHTA, CDR2 FQGTGA. This CDR3 has 13 amino acids. CDR3 sequence reads: CASSLTFGNERFF. The CDR3 DNA follows: TGTGCCAGCAGCTTAACGTTTGGCAATGAGCGGTTCTTC. Based on the CDR3 plus reference TRBV7-3 and TRBJ2-1, the full variable domain is GAGVSQTPSNKVTEKGKYVELRCDPISGHTALYWYRQSLGQGPEFLIYFQGTGAADDSGLPNDRFFAVRPEGSVSTLKIQRTERGDSAVYLCASSLTFGNERFFGPGTRLTVL.